This is a list of T cell receptor beta chains from one sample in a study of human CD8 memory T cell subsets. TCRdb re-called the 5' RACE reads and gives one entry per CDR3 protein, without DNA. Across about 3,900 distinct CDR3 sequences, the top ten clones capture approximately 30% of the sample. What was sequenced was CD8+ T cells from PBMCs. These receptors all stem from a human donor in good health. CDR3s include the opening cysteine and the closing phenylalanine or tryptophan. The order of the fields is clone size, CDR3 length, J gene, V gene, CDR3 protein. Rows give clone size only sometimes, using once, few, many, or a class for an expanded clone.

>NA|14|TRBJ2-7|TRBV9
CASTPGSGSYEQYF
>medium-sized|13|TRBJ1-1|TRBV29-1
CNRGAGVPTEAFF
>medium-sized|12|TRBJ2-3|TRBV2
CASSFFTDTQYF
>NA|14|TRBJ1-1|TRBV4-1
CASSQGIMNTEAFF
>NA|14|TRBJ1-1|TRBV25-1
CASSMTGYSTEAFF
>medium-sized|11|TRBJ1-1|TRBV20-1
CSARDNTEAFF
>NA|14|TRBJ1-2|TRBV4-3
CASSQPWTGDGYTF
>NA|12|TRBJ1-1|TRBV19
CASSHWTGEAFF
>medium-sized|15|TRBJ1-2|TRBV6-1
CASSDWAGGLSGYTF
>NA|15|TRBJ2-1|TRBV7-9
CASSSYRRSYNEQFF